Detailed here is one T cell receptor (beta chain). The CDR3 totals 16 residues. In germline, CDR1 is MDHEN, CDR2 SYDVKM. The junction had 9 bases not matched to a gene; V was cut back by 6 bases and J by 4 bases. The sample is drawn from a study of blood T cell repertoires in COVID-19. Sequencing was performed with immunoSEQ multiplex PCR; in TCRdb, only in-frame clones are kept and a portion is missing. The sample yields roughly 200,000 clones, about 87% seen once. The source of this sequence is a man aged 55-75 years who had recovered from COVID-19. Sequenced input: peripheral blood. The chain couples TRBV28 to TRBJ2-6; 7 bases agree with TRBD2. The CDR3 is CASRVTSGGGANVLTF. The CDR3 DNA reads as TGTGCCAGCAGGGTTACATCGGGAGGAGGGGCCAACGTCCTGACTTTC.